This T cell receptor beta chain stems from a study of blood T cells in healthy people across ages. Study results and caveats: Not knowing donor CMV status may have confounded expanded clonotype changes.

Of note for this clonotype: As yet, its antigen is unknown.

Sample-barcoded 5' priming and a J-beta primer mix drove a second PCR of roughly 7 to 11 cycles. Each CDR3 protein gets one entry after TCRdb re-called the 5' RACE reads with MiXCR. The sample has approximately 730,000 distinct CDR3 sequences; roughly 47% are singletons. The CDR3 runs 18 residues. Germline CDR1 is DFQATT and CDR2 is SNEGSKA (reference sequence). The V segment lost 2 bases and the J segment 7 bases; nucleotides outside the gene matches: 21. Healthy Russian Caucasian donors spanned ages about 6 to 90 years. Isolating PBMCs gave at least 6 million of these cells per sample. The sequence was collected from a woman aged 60-70 years in good health. Sequencing used blood. The chain joins TRBV20-1 to TRBJ2-7, with 9 bases fitting TRBD2. CDR3 sequence reads: CSARPRGLAGDVYNEQYF. CDR3 DNA: TGCAGTGCTAGACCCCGAGGGTTAGCGGGAGATGTCTACAATGAGCAGTACTTC.